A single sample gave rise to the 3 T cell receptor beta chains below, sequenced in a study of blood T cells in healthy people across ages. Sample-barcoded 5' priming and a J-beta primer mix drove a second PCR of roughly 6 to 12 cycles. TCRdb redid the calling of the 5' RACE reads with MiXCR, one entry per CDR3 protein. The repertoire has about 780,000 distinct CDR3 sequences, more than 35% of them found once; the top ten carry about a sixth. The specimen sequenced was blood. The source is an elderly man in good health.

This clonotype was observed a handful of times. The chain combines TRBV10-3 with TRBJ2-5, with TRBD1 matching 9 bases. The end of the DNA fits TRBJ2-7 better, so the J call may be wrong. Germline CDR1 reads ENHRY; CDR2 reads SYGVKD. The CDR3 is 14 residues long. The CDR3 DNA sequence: TGTGCCATCAGTGAGTCGTTGACAGGGGGCGAGCAGTACTTC. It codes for CAISESLTGGEQYF.

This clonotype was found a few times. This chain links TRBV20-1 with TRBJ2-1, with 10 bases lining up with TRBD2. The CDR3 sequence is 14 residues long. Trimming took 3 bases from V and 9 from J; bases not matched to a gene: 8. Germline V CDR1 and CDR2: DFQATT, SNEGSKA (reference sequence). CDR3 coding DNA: TGCAGTGCTAGTGGGCTAGCGGGAGTTAGTGAGCAGTTCTTC. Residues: CSASGLAGVSEQFF.

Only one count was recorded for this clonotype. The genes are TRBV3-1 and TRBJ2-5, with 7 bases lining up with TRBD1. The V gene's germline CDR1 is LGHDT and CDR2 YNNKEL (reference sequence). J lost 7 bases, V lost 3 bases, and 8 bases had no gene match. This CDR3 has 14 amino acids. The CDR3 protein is CASSQIGTVGTQYF. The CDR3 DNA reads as TGTGCCAGCAGCCAGATCGGGACAGTCGGGACCCAGTACTTC.